The sequence of this T cell receptor (beta chain) was determined in a study of vaccination and CD4 T cells after COVID-19. Overall study context: Convalescent donors totaled six males and four females, including two who were Hispanic. Post-COVID samples were collected a median roughly 92 days following diagnosis, spanning 35 to 161. Study-level points and caveats: The median count of SARS-CoV-2-reactive clonotypes rose from approximately 21 to 40, not significantly.

Comment on this clonotype: What it recognizes is unknown.

The Oncomine TCR Beta short-read assay sequenced DNA from cultured CD4+ T cells. The genomic DNA was obtained from cultured CD4+ T cells by extraction with the QIAamp micro DNA kit. From the PCR reads, TCRdb called clonotypes with MiXCR, one entry per CDR3 protein. This table holds around 15,000 distinct CDR3 sequences, under 60% found once. Documented treatment: roughly 11-day PBMC culture with coronavirus spike peptide pools or control peptides (ViraFEST assay). This CDR3 contains 13 residues. The trim removed 5 bases at V and 7 bases at J, leaving 7 bases unmatched. Germline CDR1 reads SGHTA; CDR2 reads FQGNSA.

This chain uses TRBV7-2 with TRBJ1-1; 7 bases are shared with TRBD1. Here the sequenced sample was CD4+ T cells from blood, cultured in vitro, taken before SARS-CoV-2 vaccination. The source of this sequence is a human donor who had recovered from COVID-19. CDR3 in DNA: TGTGCCAGCAGCCCTCAGACAGGGCGTGAAGCTTTCTTT. Its translation is CASSPQTGREAFF. Full variable domain (rest looked up from reference TRBV7-2 and TRBJ1-1): GAGVSQSPSNKVTEKGKDVELRCDPISGHTALYWYRQSLGQGLEFLIYFQGNSAPDKSGLPSDRFSAERTGGSVSTLTIQRTQQEDSAVYLCASSPQTGREAFFGQGTRLTVV.